This TCR beta chain was identified during a study of blood T cell repertoires in COVID-19 (dated by TCRdb to the early 2020s). Study-level background: Samples covering the acute and convalescent phases of COVID-19 were provided by collaborators in the United States, Italy and Spain. Nearly every sample came with metadata listing a de-identified subject ID, COVID-19 status, age in years and sex. The dataset comprised deeply sampled blood TCRbeta repertoires from subjects exposed to, actively infected with, or recovered from COVID-19. Where available, HLA class I and class II types were taken from metadata supplied by the sample provider and were not determined by assay-based typing. The repertoires were made available in a free public database intended to serve as a resource for research on the immune response to SARS-CoV-2. The samples were drawn from two sources: the first 160 participants of the ongoing ImmuneRACE study, and 1,200 or so subjects contributed by 6 global collaborators. The prospective study material was composed of cDNA or gDNA derived from T cells, B-cell-depleted T cells, or PBMCs. Summary of the overall study and its limitations: The quantity of clinical and demographic metadata differed by source and by participant and was supplied without curation.

Comments on this clone: The specificity of this receptor is unknown. The sample holds no much larger clone one base away, and base qualities are not on file.

TCRbeta CDR3 regions were amplified from genomic DNA by means of the immunoSEQ Assay, a bias-controlled multiplex PCR. Per the authors' processing: The number of nucleated cells in each sample was estimated by amplification of reference gene primers within the assay. Sequence reads were collapsed and filtered to measure the absolute abundance of every unique TCRbeta CDR3 rearrangement. For each sample, productive Simpson clonality was calculated as the square root of Simpson's diversity index over productive rearrangements. The table comes from immuneACCESS by way of TCRdb, which keeps in-frame sequences with V and J called. Part of the clones is missing from these tables; in studies checked, under half for an unresolved V gene and the rest for unknown reasons. The V and J calls and clone size come from that table; D and trimming were worked out from the DNA. The sample includes 85,000 or so clones, with around 86% observed a single time. Clones ranked in the top ten supply 25% to 30% of the sample.

For CDR1 and CDR2, the germline V gene lists SGHRS and YFSETQ. From the cysteine up to the phenylalanine, the CDR3 has a length of 15 residues. The entry retains the CDR3 DNA only, 45 bases that are in frame from base 1. V lost 2 bases and J lost 2 bases; the stretch between them is 12 bases long. The collaborating institutions used their own protocols to collect whole blood in K2EDTA tubes. For TCRbeta analysis, collaborator samples were shipped as frozen whole blood, as isolated PBMCs, or as DNA extracted from either sample type. The V and J genes are TRBV5-1 and TRBJ2-3; the best D guess is TRBD1, with 6 bases matching. The sample was peripheral blood. The clonotype was recovered from a man aged 50-59 years with active or convalescent COVID-19. The CDR3 in this case is CASSLGQINTDTQYF. The nucleotide sequence reads TGCGCCAGCAGCTTAGGACAGATCAACACAGATACGCAGTATTTT.